This is a list of T cell receptor beta chains from one sample in a study of blood T cell repertoires in COVID-19. Some clones are missing from TCRdb's copy, which holds only in-frame ones; the method was immunoSEQ multiplex PCR. The table includes some 89,000 clones, roughly four fifths detected once. What was sequenced was peripheral blood. All receptors derive from an elderly woman with acute or convalescent COVID-19. The CDR3 runs from the conserved cysteine through the conserved F or W.

J | length | V | CDR3
TRBJ1-1 | 13 | TRBV19 | CASSITGGTEAFF
TRBJ2-1 | 12 | TRBV6-2/TRBV6-3 | CASSYVGDEQFF
TRBJ2-5 | 14 | TRBV24-1 | CATSDSIAGETQYF
TRBJ2-1 | 15 | TRBV20-1 | CSASRQRILSDEQFF
TRBJ2-3 | 15 | TRBV10-2 | CASSNFGHRTDTQYF
TRBJ2-3 | 14 | TRBV5-1 | CASSPPGGQDTQYF
TRBJ2-1 | 15 | TRBV20-1 | CSASQSSLGYNEQFF
TRBJ1-4 | 17 | TRBV19 | CASSMVRLTATNEKLFF
TRBJ2-5 | 13 | TRBV12-3/TRBV12-4 | CASSFSGGETQYF
TRBJ1-4 | 15 | TRBV5-4 | CASSLTGGLEEKLFF
TRBJ2-2 | 13 | TRBV2 | CASGLTLTGELFF
TRBJ1-1 | 15 | TRBV5-1 | CASSSELLTGTEAFF
TRBJ1-5 | 16 | TRBV6-1 | CASREQGASGNQPQHF
TRBJ2-5 | 14 | TRBV28 | CASSLKVAGETQYF
TRBJ1-2 | 13 | TRBV19 | CASTPRGSYGYTF
TRBJ2-3 | 15 | TRBV19 | CASSTGTGGSDTQYF
TRBJ1-2 | 12 | TRBV18 | CASSPDRVGYTF
TRBJ1-1 | 14 | TRBV5-1 | CASRKWGENTEAFF
TRBJ1-3 | 15 | TRBV6-6 | CASSRGQTSGNTIYF
TRBJ1-4 | 14 | TRBV5-1 | CASSREALNEKLFF
TRBJ2-5 | 13 | TRBV12-3/TRBV12-4 | CASTTGQGETQYF
TRBJ2-5 | 12 | TRBV27 | CASSLFYETQYF
TRBJ2-7 | 18 | TRBV7-9 | CASSLVGTGRVTIHEQYF
TRBJ1-2 | 15 | TRBV5-1 | CASSLDSQGDYGYTF
TRBJ1-1 | 13 | TRBV14 | CASSMGQNTEAFF
TRBJ1-6 | 14 | TRBV18 | CASSPTSLNSPLHF